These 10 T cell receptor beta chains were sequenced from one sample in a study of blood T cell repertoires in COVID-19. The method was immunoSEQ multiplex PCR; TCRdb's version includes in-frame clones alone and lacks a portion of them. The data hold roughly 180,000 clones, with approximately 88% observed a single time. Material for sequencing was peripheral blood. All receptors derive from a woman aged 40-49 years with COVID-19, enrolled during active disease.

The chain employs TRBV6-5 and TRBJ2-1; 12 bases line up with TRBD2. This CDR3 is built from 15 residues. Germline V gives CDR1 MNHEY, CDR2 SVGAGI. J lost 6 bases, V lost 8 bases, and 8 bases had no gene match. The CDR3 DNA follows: TGTGCCAGCCTCCCTGCTAGCGGGGGGGCCAATGAGCAGTTCTTC. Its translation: CASLPASGGANEQFF.

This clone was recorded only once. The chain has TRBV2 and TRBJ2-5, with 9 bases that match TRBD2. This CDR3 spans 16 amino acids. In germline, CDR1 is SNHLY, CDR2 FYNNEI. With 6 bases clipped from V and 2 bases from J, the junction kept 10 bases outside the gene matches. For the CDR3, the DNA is TGTGCCAGCAGGGACATAGCGGGAGTATCACAAGAGACCCAGTACTTC. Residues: CASRDIAGVSQETQYF.

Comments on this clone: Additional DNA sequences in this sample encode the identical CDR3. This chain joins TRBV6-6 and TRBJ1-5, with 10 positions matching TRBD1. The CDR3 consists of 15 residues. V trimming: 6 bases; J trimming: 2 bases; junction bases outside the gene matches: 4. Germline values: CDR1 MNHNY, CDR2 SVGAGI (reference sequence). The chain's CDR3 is CASSPGTGGNQPQHF. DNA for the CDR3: TGTGCCAGCAGCCCTGGGACAGGGGGCAATCAGCCCCAGCATTTT.

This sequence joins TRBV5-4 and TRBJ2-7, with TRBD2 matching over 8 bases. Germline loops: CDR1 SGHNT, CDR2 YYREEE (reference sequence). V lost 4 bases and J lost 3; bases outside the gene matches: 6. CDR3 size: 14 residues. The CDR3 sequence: CASSLRGGVYEQYF. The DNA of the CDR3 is TGTGCCAGCAGCCTCCGGGGGGGGGTCTACGAGCAGTACTTC.

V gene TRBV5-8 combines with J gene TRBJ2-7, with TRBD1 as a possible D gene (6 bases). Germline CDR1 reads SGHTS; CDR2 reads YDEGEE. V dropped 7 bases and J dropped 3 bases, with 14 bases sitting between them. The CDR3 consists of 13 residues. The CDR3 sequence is CASVHREDYEQYF. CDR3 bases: TGTGCCAGCGTCCACAGGGAAGACTACGAGCAGTACTTC.

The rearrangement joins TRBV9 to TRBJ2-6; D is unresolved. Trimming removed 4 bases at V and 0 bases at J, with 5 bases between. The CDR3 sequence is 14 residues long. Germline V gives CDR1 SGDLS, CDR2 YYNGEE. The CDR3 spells CASSLSSGANVLTF. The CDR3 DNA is TGTGCCAGCAGCCTAAGCTCTGGGGCCAACGTCCTGACTTTC.

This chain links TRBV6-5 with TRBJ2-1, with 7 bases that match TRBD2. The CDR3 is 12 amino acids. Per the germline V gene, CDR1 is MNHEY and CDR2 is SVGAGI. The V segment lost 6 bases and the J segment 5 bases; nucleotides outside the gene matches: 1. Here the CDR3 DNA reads TGTGCCAGCAGGGGACTAAACAATGAGCAGTTCTTC. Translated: CASRGLNNEQFF.

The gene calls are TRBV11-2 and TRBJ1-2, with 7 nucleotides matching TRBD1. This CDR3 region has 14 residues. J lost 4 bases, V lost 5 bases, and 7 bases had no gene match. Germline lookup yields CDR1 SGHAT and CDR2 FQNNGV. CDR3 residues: CASSRDRLSYGYTF. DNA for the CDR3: TGTGCCAGCAGCCGGGACAGACTCTCCTATGGCTACACCTTC.

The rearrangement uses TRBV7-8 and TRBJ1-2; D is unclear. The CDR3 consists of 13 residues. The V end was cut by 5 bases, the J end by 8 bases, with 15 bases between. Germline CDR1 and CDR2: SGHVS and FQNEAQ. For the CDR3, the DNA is TGTGCCAGCAGCCCACCAGGCCTTTTCGGCTACACCTTC. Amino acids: CASSPPGLFGYTF. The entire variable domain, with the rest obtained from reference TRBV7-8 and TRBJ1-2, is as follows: GAGVSQSPRYKVAKRGQDVALRCDPISGHVSLFWYQQALGQGPEFLTYFQNEAQLDKSGLPSDRFFAERPEGSVSTLKIQRTQQEDSAVYLCASSPPGLFGYTFGSGTRLTVV.

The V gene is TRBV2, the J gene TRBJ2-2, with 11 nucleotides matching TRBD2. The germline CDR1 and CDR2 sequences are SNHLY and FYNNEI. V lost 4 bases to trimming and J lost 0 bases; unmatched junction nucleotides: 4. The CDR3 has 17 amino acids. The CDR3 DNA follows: TGTGCCAGCAGTGTCCGGACTAGCGGGCCGAACACCGGGGAGCTGTTTTTT. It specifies CASSVRTSGPNTGELFF.